This T cell receptor (beta chain) was retrieved from a study of blood T cell repertoires in COVID-19. Turning to the study itself: T cells, B-cell-depleted T cells, or PBMCs supplied cDNA or gDNA.

Losses at the gene ends were 4 bases for V and 2 bases for J; bases not matched to a gene: 7. The CDR3 sequence is 16 residues long. The germline gives CDR1 SEHNR, CDR2 FQNEAQ (reference sequence). In the original workflow: Using reference gene primer amplification, nucleated cell counts were estimated. Assay used: immunoSEQ multiplex PCR; TCRdb lists only in-frame clones, some missing. The DNA was the basis for D and trimming; V, J and clone size are from that table. The data contain 200,000 to 300,000 clones, roughly 84% of them seen just once; the ten biggest clones take up around 30%. This chain joins TRBV7-9 and TRBJ2-7; 11 positions agree with TRBD2. The material sequenced was peripheral blood. This TCR was recovered from a middle-aged man with acute or convalescent COVID-19. This chain's CDR3 is CASSSNSGRVTYEQYF. The CDR3 region has the DNA TGTGCCAGCAGCTCTAATAGCGGGAGGGTAACCTACGAGCAGTACTTC. The full variable domain, in which reference TRBV7-9 and TRBJ2-7 provide the parts outside the CDR3, is DTGVSQNPRHKITKRGQNVTFRCDPISEHNRLYWYRQTLGQGPEFLTYFQNEAQLEKSRLLSDRFSAERPKGSFSTLEIQRTEQGDSAMYLCASSSNSGRVTYEQYFGPGTRLTVT.